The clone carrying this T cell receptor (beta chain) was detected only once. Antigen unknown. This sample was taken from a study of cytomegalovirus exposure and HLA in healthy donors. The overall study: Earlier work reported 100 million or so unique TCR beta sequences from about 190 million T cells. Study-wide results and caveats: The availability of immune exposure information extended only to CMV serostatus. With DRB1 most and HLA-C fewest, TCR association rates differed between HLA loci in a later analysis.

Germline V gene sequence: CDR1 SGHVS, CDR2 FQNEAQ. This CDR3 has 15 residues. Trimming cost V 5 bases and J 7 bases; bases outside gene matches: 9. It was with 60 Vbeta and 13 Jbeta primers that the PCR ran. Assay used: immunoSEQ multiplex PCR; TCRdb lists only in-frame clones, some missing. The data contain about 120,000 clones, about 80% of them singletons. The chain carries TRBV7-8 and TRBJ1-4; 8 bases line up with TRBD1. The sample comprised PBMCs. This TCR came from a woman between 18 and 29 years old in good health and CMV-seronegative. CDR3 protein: CASSVNRGRSEKLFF. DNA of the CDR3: TGTGCCAGCAGCGTAAACAGGGGGAGGAGTGAAAAACTGTTTTTT.